The clone carrying this T cell receptor beta chain has more than one count but fewer than ten. Its matching antigen is unknown. The sample belongs to a study of beta chain features in type 1 diabetes. The germline gives CDR1 SGHNT, CDR2 YYREEE (reference sequence). J was trimmed by 2 bases and V by 6 bases; bases with no gene match: 7. The CDR3 totals 15 residues. CD4+ naive, central memory, regulatory and stem cell-like memory subsets were isolated by sorting on CD45RO/CCR7/CD25/CD127/CD95/CD27. The purity of all sorted populations exceeded 95%. The investigators reverse transcribed all of the isolated RNA, so they sequenced expressed TCRB transcripts. Generated by immunoSEQ multiplex PCR, the TCRdb table keeps only in-frame clones and is missing some. The repertoire has roughly 500,000 clones, 10% to 12% of them found once; the top ten carry about 0.042%. Study-wide results and limits: The similarity of naive, central memory and Treg TCRB repertoires appeared greater among patients than among healthy donors.

Input material: naive CD4+ T cells from blood. The receptor was derived from a woman aged 18-29 years in good health. The chain uses TRBV5-4 and TRBJ2-3; 9 bases line up with TRBD2. CDR3 residues: CASTPAGGNTDTQYF. CDR3 in DNA: TGTGCCAGCACCCCAGCGGGGGGAAACACAGATACGCAGTATTTT.